This TCR beta chain was retrieved from a study of blood T cell repertoires in COVID-19. Study at large: Samples came from the United States, Italy and Spain, spanning acute and convalescent COVID-19.

Per the original data handling: How many nucleated cells were present was estimated from reference gene primer amplification. The repertoire was sequenced with immunoSEQ multiplex PCR; TCRdb's copy has only in-frame clones and lacks some. From that table come the V and J calls and clone size; the DNA was used to work out D and trimming. This table has 95,000 to 150,000 clones, nearly 90% appearing once. Seattle's cohort entered during active infection and was followed longitudinally. Per germline, CDR1 SGHTA and CDR2 FQGNSA. V lost 1 base, J lost 0 bases, and 13 bases lay in between. This CDR3 region has 16 residues.

Sequenced: peripheral blood. J is TRBJ2-7 and V is TRBV7-2; D possibly corresponds to TRBD1 (6 bases). The TCR sequence derives from a woman in her sixties with COVID-19, enrolled during active disease. This CDR3 is CASSLDRGSGSYEQYF. As DNA, the CDR3 is TGTGCCAGCAGCTTAGATAGGGGGTCGGGCTCCTACGAGCAGTACTTC.